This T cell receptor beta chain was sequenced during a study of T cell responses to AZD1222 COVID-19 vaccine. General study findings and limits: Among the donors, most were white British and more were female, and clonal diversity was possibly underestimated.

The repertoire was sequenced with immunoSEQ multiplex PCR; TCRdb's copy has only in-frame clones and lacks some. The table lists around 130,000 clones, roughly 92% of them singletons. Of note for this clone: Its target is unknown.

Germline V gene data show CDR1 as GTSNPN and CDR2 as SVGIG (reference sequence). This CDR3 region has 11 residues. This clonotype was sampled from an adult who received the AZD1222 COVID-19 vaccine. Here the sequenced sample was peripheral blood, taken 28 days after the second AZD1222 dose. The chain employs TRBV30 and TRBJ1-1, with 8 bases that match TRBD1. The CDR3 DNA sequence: TGTGCTCCACAGGGGGGGACTGAAGCTTTCTTT. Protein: CAPQGGTEAFF.